The clone carrying this T cell receptor (beta chain) was observed a few times. The data belong to a study of cytomegalovirus exposure and HLA in healthy donors. The PCR made use of 60 Vbeta and 13 Jbeta primers. The protocol was immunoSEQ multiplex PCR, while the TCRdb copy is restricted to in-frame clones and leaves out a portion. The table lists 95,000 to 150,000 clones, approximately 15% of them singletons. This CDR3 contains 14 residues. Germline assignment: CDR1 MNHNS and CDR2 SASEGT. The ends were cut back, 5 bases at V and 3 bases at J, with 13 bases in the middle. Sequencing used PBMCs. The receptor was isolated from a woman in her late teens or twenties in good health and CMV-seronegative. The chain carries TRBV6-1 and TRBJ1-1, with D perhaps TRBD1 (5 bases). CDR3 amino acids: CASSLQGGDTEAFF. Written as DNA, the CDR3 is TGTGCCAGCAGTCTTCAGGGTGGTGACACTGAAGCTTTCTTT.